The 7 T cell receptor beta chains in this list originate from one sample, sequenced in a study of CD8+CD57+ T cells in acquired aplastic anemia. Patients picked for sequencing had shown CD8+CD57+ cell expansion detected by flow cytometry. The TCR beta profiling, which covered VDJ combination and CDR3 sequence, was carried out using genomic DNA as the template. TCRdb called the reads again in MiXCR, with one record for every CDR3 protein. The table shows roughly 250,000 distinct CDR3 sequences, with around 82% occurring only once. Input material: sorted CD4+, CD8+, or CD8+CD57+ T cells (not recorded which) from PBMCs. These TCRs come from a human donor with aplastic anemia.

The CDR3 here is CASSVPGEGYGYTF. The CDR3 bases are TGTGCCAGCAGCGTTCCCGGGGAAGGCTATGGCTACACCTTC. The rearrangement links TRBV9 to TRBJ1-2; no firm D call. Germline V gene lookup returns CDR1 SGDLS and CDR2 YYNGEE. CDR3 length: 14 residues. V was pared by 2 bases and J by 4 bases, with 12 bases between.

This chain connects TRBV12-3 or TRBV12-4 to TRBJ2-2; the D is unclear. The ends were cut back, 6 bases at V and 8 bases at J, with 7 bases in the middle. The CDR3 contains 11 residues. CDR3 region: CASSPVGELFF. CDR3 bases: TGTGCCAGCAGCCCCGTGGGGGAGCTGTTTTTT.

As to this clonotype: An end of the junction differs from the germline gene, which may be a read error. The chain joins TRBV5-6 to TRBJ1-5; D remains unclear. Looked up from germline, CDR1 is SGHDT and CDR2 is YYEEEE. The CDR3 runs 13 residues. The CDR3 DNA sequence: TGCGCCAGCAGCTTAAAAGAGCCTCAGCCCCAGCATTTT. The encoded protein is CASSLKEPQPQHF.

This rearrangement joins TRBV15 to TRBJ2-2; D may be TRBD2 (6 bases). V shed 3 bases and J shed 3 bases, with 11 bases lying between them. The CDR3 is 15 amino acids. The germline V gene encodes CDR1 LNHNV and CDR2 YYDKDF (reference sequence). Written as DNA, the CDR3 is TGTGCCACCAGCAGTGGGACGGGAGACACCGGGGAGCTGTTTTTT. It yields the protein CATSSGTGDTGELFF.

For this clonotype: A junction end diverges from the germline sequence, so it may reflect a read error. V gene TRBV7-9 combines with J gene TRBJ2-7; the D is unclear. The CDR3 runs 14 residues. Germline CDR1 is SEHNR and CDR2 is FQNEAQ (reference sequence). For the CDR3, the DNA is TGTGCCAGCAGCTTGCACTCCAGAACTGAGGAGTTCTTCTTC. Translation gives CASSLHSRTEEFFF.

CDR3 amino acids: CASSLAGGPATHYVLTF. For the CDR3, the DNA is TGTGCCAGCAGCTTAGCGGGAGGTCCCGCTACGCACTACGTCCTGACTTTC. The genes are TRBV7-2 and TRBJ2-6; maybe TRBD2 (6 bases). Trimming removed 0 bases from V and 11 bases from J, with 20 bases in between. The V gene's germline CDR1 is SGHTA and CDR2 FQGNSA. The CDR3 is 17 amino acids.

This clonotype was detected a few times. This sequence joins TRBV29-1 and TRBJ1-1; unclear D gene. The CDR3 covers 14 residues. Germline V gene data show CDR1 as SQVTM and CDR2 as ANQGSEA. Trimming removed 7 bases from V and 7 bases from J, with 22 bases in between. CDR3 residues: CSATWELKVIEAFF. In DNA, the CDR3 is TGCAGCGCTACCTGGGAGCTGAAAGTCATTGAAGCTTTCTTT.